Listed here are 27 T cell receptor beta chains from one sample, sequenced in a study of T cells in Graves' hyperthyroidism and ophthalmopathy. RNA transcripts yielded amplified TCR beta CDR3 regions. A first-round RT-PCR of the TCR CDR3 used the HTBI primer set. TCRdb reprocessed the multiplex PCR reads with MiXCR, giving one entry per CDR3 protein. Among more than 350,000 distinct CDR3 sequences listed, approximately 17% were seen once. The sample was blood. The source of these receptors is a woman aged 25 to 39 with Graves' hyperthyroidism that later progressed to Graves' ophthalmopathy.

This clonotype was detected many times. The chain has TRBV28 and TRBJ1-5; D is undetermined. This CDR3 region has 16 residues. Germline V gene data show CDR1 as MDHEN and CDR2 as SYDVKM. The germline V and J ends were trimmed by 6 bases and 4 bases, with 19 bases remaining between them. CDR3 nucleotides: TGTGCCAGCAGCCGCACGGAGGGCTATAGAAATCAGCCCCAGCATTTT. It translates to CASSRTEGYRNQPQHF.

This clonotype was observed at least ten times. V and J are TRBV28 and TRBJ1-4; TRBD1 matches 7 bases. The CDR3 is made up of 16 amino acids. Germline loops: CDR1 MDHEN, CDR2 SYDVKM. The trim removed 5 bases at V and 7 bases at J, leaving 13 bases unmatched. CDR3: CASSRIGRTGGEKLFF. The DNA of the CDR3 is TGTGCCAGCAGTCGAATTGGGAGGACAGGAGGTGAAAAACTGTTTTTT.

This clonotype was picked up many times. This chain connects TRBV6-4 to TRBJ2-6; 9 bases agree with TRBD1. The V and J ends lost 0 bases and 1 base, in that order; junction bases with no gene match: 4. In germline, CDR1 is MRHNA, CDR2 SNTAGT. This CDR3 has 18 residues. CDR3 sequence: CASSDSMGTGSGANVLTF. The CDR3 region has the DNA TGTGCCAGCAGTGACTCGATGGGGACAGGGTCTGGGGCCAACGTCCTGACTTTC.

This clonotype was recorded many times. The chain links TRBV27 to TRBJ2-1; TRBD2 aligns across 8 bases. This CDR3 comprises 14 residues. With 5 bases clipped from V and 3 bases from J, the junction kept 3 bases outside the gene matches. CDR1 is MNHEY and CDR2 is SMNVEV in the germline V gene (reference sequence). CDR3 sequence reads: CASSTSGSYNEQFF. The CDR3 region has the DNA TGTGCCAGCAGTACTAGCGGAAGCTACAATGAGCAGTTCTTC.

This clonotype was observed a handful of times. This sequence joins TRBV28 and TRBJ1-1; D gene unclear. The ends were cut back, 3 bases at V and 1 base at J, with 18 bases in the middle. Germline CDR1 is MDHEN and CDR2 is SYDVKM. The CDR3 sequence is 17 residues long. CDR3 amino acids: CASSFTWRADGNTEAFF. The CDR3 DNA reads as TGTGCCAGCAGTTTCACTTGGAGGGCCGACGGGAACACTGAAGCTTTCTTT.

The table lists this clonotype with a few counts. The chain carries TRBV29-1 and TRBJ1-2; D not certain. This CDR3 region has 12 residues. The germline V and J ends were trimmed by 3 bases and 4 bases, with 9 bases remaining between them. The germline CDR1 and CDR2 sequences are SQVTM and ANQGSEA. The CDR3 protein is CSVDAEIYGYTF. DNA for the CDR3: TGCAGCGTTGACGCAGAGATCTATGGCTACACCTTC.

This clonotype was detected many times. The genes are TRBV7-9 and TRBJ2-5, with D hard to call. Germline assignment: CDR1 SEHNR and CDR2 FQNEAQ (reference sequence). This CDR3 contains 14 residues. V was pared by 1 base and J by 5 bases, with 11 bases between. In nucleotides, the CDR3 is TGTGCCAGCAGCTTAGAACTCTGGGTGGAGACCCAGTACTTC. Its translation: CASSLELWVETQYF.

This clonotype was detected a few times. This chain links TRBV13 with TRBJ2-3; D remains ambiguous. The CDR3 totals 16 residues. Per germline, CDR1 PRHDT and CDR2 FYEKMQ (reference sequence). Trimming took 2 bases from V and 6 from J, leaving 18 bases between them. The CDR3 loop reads CASSLTGLGRGDTQYF. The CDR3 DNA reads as TGTGCCAGCAGCTTAACCGGCCTCGGACGTGGGGATACGCAGTATTTT.

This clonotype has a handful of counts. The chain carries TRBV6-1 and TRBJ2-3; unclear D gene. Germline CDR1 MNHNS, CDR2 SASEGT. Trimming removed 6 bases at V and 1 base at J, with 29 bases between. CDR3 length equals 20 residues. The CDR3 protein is CASRNNRIYTPPTRTDTQYF. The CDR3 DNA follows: TGTGCCAGCAGAAATAACAGAATCTACACTCCCCCGACCCGCACAGATACGCAGTATTTT.

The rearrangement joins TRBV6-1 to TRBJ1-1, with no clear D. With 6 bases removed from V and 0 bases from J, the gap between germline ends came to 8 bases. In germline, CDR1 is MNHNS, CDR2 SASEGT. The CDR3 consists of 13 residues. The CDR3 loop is CASSSILNTEAFF. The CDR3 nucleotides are TGTGCCAGCAGCTCCATACTGAACACTGAAGCTTTCTTT.

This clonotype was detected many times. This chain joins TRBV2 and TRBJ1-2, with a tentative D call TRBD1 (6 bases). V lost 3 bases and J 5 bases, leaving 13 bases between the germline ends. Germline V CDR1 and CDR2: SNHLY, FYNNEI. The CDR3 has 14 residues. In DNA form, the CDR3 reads TGTGCCAGCAGTGAGCAACAGGGCCCGTATGGCTACACCTTC. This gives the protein CASSEQQGPYGYTF.

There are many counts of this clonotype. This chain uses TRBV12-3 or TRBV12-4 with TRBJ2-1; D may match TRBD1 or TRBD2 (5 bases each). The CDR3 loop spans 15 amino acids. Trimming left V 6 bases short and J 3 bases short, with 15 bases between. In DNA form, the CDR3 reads TGTGCCAGCAGCGCCCGGGGACCAGTCTACAATGAGCAGTTCTTC. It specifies CASSARGPVYNEQFF.

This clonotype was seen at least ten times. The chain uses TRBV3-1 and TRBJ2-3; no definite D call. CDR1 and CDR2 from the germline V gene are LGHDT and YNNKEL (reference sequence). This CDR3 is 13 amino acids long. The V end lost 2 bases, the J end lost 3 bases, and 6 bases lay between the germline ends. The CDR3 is CASSQTYTDTQYF. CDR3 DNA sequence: TGTGCCAGCAGCCAAACGTATACAGATACGCAGTATTTT.

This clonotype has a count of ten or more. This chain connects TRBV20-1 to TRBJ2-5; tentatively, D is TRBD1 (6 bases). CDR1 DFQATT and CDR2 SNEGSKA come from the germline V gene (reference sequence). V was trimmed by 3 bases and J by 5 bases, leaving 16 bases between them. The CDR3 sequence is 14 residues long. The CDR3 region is CSASSQGIVETQYF. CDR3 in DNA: TGCAGTGCTAGTTCTCAGGGGATAGTGGAGACCCAGTACTTC.

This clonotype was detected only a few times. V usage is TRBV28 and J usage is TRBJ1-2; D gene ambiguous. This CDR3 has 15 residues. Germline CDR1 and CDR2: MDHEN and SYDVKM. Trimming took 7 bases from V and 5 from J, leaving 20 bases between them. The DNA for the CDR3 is TGTGCCAGCACTAGTTCGTCAACAGCGTTGTATGGCTACACCTTC. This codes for CASTSSSTALYGYTF.

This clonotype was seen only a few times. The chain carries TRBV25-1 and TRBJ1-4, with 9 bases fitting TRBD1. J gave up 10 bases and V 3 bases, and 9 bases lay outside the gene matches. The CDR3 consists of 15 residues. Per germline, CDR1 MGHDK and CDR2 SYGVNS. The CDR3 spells CASSDHGQGTGKLFF. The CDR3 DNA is TGTGCCAGCAGTGATCACGGACAGGGGACAGGAAAACTGTTTTTT. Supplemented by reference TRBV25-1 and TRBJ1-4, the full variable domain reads EADIYQTPRYLVIGTGKKITLECSQTMGHDKMYWYQQDPGMELHLIHYSYGVNSTEKGDLSSESTVSRIRTEHFPLTLESARPSHTSQYLCASSDHGQGTGKLFFGSGTQLSVL.

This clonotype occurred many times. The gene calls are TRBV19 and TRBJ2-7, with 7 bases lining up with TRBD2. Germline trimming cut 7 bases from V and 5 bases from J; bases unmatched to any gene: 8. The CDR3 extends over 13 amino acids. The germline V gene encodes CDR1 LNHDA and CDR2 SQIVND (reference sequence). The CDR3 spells CASNRGAGDEQYF. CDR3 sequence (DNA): TGTGCCAGTAACCGTGGCGCGGGAGACGAGCAGTACTTC. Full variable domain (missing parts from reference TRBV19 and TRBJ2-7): DGGITQSPKYLFRKEGQNVTLSCEQNLNHDAMYWYRQDPGQGLRLIYYSQIVNDFQKGDIAEGYSVSREKKESFPLTVTSAQKNPTAFYLCASNRGAGDEQYFGPGTRLTVT.

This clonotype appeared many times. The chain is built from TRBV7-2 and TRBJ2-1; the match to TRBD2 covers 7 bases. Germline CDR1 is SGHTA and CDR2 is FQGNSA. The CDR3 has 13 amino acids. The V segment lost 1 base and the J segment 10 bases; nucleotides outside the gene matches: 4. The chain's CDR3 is CASSLVPSGEQFF. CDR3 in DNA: TGTGCCAGCAGCTTAGTGCCTAGCGGCGAGCAGTTCTTC.

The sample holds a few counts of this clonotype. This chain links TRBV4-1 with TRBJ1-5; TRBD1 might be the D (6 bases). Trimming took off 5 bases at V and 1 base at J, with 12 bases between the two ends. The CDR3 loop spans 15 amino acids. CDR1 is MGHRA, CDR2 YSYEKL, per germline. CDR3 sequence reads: CASSKGGQSNQPQHF. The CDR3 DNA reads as TGCGCCAGCAGCAAGGGAGGACAGAGCAATCAGCCCCAGCATTTT.

CDR3 amino acids: CASSDTGGSYNEQFF. In nucleotides, the CDR3 is TGTGCCAGCAGTGATACAGGGGGCAGCTACAATGAGCAGTTCTTC. This chain links TRBV12-3 or TRBV12-4 with TRBJ2-1, with TRBD1 matching over 9 bases. J lost 3 bases, V lost 5 bases, and 5 bases had no gene match. CDR3 size: 15 residues.

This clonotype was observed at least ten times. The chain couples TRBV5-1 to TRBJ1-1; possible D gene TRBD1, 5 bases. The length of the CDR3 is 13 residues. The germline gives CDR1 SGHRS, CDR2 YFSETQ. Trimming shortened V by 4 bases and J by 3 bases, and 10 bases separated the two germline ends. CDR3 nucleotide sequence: TGCGCCAGCAGCCCCTGGGGACACACTGAAGCTTTCTTT. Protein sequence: CASSPWGHTEAFF.

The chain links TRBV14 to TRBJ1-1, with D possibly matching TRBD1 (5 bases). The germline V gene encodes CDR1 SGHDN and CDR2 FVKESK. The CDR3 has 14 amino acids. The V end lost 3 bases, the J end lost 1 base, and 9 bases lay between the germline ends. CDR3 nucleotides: TGTGCCAGCAGCCAGATGGGGCAGAACACTGAAGCTTTCTTT. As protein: CASSQMGQNTEAFF.

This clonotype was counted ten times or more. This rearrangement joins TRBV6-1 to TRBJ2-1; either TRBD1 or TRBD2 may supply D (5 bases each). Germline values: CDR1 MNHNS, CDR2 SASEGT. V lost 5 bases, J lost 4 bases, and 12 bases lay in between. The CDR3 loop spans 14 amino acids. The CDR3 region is CASSNRDGYNEQFF. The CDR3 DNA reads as TGTGCCAGCAGTAACCGGGACGGTTACAATGAGCAGTTCTTC.

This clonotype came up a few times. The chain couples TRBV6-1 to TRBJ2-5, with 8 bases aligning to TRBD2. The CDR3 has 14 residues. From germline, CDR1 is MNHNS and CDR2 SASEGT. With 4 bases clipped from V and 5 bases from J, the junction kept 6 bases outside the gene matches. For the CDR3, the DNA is TGTGCCAGCAGTGCTAGGACTAGCTCGGAGACCCAGTACTTC. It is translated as CASSARTSSETQYF.

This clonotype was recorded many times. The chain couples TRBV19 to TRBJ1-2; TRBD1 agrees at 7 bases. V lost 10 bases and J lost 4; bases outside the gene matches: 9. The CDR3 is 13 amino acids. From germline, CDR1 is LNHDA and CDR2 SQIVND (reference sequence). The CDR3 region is CATARQGIYGYTF. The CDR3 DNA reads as TGTGCCACGGCCCGACAGGGAATCTATGGCTACACCTTC. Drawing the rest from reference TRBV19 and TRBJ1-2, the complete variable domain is DGGITQSPKYLFRKEGQNVTLSCEQNLNHDAMYWYRQDPGQGLRLIYYSQIVNDFQKGDIAEGYSVSREKKESFPLTVTSAQKNPTAFYLCATARQGIYGYTFGSGTRLTVV.

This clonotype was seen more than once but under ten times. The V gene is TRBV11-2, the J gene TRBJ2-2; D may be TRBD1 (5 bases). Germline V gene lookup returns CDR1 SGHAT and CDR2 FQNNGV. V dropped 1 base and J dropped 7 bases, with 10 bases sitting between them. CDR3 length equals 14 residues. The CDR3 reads CASSLVGDSGELFF. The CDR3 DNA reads TGTGCCAGCAGCTTAGTCGGCGACAGCGGGGAGCTGTTTTTT.

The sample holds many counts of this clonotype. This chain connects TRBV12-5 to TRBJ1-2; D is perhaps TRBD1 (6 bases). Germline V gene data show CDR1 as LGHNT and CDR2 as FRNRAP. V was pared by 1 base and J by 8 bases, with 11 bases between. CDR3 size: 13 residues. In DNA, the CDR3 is TGTGCTAGTGGTTTGGGACTCCAGGGGGGCTACACCTTC. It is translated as CASGLGLQGGYTF.